This T cell receptor (beta chain) was captured in a study of regulatory T cells in long-lasting Graves disease. Study overall: Graves' patients, newly diagnosed, had taken antithyroid drugs under 3 months.

CDR3 regions were amplified by Arm-PCR using iRepertoire HTBI primers to build TCR beta libraries. TCRdb reprocessed the multiplex PCR reads with MiXCR, giving one entry per CDR3 protein. The table records hundreds of thousands of distinct CDR3 sequences, roughly 15% of them present only once. This clonotype was seen a handful of times. Its antigen is unknown. A junction boundary mismatches the germline segment, possibly from a read error. Indicated time point: newly diagnosed GD, antithyroid drugs for less than 3 months. The authors made the TCR library using RNA they extracted from PBMCs. Graves' disease diagnosis relied on American Thyroid Association guidelines. The germline gives CDR1 SGHVS, CDR2 FNYEAQ. The CDR3 runs to 8 residues. Study-wide results and caveats: TRBV28, TRBJ1-2 and TRBJ2-5 emerged as the favored segments in persistent disease.

The sample was peripheral blood mononuclear cells (PBMCs), taken at new diagnosis, from a patient treated with antithyroid drugs. The chain uses TRBV7-6 and TRBJ1-6; D ambiguous. The receptor was derived from a female donor with Graves disease. DNA for the CDR3: TGTGCCAGCAGTTCCGCTGGTTTT. Encoded protein: CASSSAGF.